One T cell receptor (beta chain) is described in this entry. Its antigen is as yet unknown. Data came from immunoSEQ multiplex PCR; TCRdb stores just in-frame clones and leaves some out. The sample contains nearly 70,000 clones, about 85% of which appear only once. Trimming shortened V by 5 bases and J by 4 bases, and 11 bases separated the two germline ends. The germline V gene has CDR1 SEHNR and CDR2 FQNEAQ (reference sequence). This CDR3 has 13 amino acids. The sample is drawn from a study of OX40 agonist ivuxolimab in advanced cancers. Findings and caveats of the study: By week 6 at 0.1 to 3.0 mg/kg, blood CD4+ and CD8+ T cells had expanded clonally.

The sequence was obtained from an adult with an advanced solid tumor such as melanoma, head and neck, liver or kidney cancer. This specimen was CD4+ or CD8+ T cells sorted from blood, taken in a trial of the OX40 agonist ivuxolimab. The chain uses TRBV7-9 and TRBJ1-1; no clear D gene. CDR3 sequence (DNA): TGTGCCAGCAGCCAAGAAAAGGGCACTGAAGCTTTCTTT. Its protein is CASSQEKGTEAFF.